This TCR beta chain was sequenced during a study of blood T cells in healthy people across ages. General study findings and limits: For the donors, CMV status was unknown and possibly confounded expanded clonotype changes.

The germline V gene has CDR1 MNHNS and CDR2 SASEGT. Trimming took off 2 bases at V and 2 bases at J, with 1 base between the two ends. This CDR3 is built from 11 residues. This clonotype was recorded at least ten times. Its target is unknown. Next came a second PCR, run for about 6 to 12 cycles, which used a sample-barcoded 5' primer along with a J-beta primer mix. Every single cDNA molecule received a tag from a template-switch adaptor with 12 random nucleotides. A single record per CDR3 protein comes from TCRdb applying MiXCR to the 5' RACE reads. This sample has 600,000 or so distinct CDR3 sequences, with approximately 30% found just once.

The chain joins TRBV6-1 to TRBJ2-7; unclear D gene. The sequenced sample consisted of blood. This TCR came from a woman older than 75 in good health. The CDR3 spells CASSEPYEQYF. The CDR3 DNA reads TGTGCCAGCAGTGAACCCTACGAGCAGTACTTC.